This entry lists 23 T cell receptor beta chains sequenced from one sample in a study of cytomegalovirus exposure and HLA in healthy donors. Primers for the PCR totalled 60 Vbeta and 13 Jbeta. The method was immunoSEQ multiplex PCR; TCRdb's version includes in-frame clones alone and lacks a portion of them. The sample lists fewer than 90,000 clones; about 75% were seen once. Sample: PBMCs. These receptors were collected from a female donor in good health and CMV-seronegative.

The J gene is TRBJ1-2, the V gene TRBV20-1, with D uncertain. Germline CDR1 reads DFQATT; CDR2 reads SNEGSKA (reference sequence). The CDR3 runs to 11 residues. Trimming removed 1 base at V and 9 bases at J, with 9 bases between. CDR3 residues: CSARGGGSYTF. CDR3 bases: TGCAGTGCTAGAGGAGGCGGCAGCTACACCTTC.

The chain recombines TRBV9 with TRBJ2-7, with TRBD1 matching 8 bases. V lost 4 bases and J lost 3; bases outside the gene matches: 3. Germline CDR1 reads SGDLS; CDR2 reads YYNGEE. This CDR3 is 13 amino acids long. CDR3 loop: CASSIGQGYEQYF. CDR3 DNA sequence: TGTGCCAGCAGCATCGGACAGGGCTACGAGCAGTACTTC. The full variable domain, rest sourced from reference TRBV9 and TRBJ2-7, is DSGVTQTPKHLITATGQRVTLRCSPRSGDLSVYWYQQSLDQGLQFLIQYYNGEERAKGNILERFSAQQFPDLHSELNLSSLELGDSALYFCASSIGQGYEQYFGPGTRLTVT.

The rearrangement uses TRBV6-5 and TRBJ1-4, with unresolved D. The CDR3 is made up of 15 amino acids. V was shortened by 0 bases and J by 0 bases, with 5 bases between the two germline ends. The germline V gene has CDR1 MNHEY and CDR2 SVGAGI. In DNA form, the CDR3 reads TGTGCCAGCAGTTACTCCGGAGCAACTAATGAAAAACTGTTTTTT. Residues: CASSYSGATNEKLFF.

The DNA of the CDR3 is TGTGCCAGCAGTCTATTTAGCGGCGAGCAGTTCTTC. Translation gives CASSLFSGEQFF. This chain connects TRBV11-2 to TRBJ2-1; the D gene is possibly TRBD2 (6 bases). CDR1 and CDR2 (germline): SGHAT, FQNNGV. The V and J ends lost 6 bases and 10 bases respectively, with 13 bases between them. The CDR3 has 12 amino acids.

The CDR3 nucleotides read TGTGCCAGCAGTTTCGACAGGCCCCACGACCCTAGCTCCTACAATGAGCAGTTCTTC. Its protein is CASSFDRPHDPSSYNEQFF. The chain uses TRBV27 and TRBJ2-1, with D perhaps matching TRBD1 (6 bases). Trimming stripped 3 bases from V and 0 bases from J, with 21 bases between. The CDR3 sequence is 19 residues long. Germline V gene lookup returns CDR1 MNHEY and CDR2 SMNVEV (reference sequence).

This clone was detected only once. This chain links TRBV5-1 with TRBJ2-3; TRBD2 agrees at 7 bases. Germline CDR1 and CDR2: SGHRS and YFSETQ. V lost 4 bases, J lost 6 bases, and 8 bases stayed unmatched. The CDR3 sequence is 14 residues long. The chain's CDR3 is CASSPGGYPDTQYF. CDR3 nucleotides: TGCGCCAGCAGCCCCGGGGGGTACCCGGATACGCAGTATTTT.

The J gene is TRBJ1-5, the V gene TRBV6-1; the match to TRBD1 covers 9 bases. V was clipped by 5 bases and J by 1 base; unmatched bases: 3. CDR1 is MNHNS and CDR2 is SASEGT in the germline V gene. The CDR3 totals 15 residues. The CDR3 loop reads CASSRTGESNQPQHF. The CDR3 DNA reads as TGTGCCAGCAGTAGGACAGGGGAAAGCAATCAGCCCCAGCATTTT.

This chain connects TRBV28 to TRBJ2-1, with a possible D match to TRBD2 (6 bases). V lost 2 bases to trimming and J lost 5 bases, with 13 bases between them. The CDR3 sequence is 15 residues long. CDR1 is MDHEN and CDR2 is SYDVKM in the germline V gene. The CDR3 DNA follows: TGTGCCAGCAGTTTAGCTAGCGCAGGAGACAATGAGCAGTTCTTC. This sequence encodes CASSLASAGDNEQFF. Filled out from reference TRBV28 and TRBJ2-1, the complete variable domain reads DVKVTQSSRYLVKRTGEKVFLECVQDMDHENMFWYRQDPGLGLRLIYFSYDVKMKEKGDIPEGYSVSREKKERFSLILESASTNQTSMYLCASSLASAGDNEQFFGPGTRLTVL.

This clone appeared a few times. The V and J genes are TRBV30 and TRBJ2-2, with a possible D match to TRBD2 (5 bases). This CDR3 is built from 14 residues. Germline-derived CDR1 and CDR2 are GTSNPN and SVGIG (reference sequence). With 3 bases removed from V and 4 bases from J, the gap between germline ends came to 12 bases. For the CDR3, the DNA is TGTGCCTGGAGATCGGGGTCCAGCACCGGGGAGCTGTTTTTT. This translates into CAWRSGSSTGELFF.

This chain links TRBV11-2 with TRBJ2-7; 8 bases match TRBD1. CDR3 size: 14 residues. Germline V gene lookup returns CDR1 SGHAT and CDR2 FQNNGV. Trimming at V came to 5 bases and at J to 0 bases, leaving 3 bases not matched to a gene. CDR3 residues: CASSPGQVSYEQYF. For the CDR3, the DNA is TGTGCCAGCAGCCCGGGACAGGTCTCCTACGAGCAGTACTTC.

The chain's CDR3 is CASQGQGGGYTF. DNA of the CDR3: TGTGCCAGTCAGGGACAGGGCGGAGGCTACACCTTC. The rearrangement joins TRBV7-9 to TRBJ1-2; 9 bases are a match to TRBD1. Trimming at V came to 9 bases and at J to 8 bases, leaving 7 bases not matched to a gene. The V gene's germline CDR1 is SEHNR and CDR2 FQNEAQ (reference sequence). This CDR3 is built from 12 residues. The whole variable domain, filled in from reference TRBV7-9 and TRBJ1-2, reads DTGVSQNPRHKITKRGQNVTFRCDPISEHNRLYWYRQTLGQGPEFLTYFQNEAQLEKSRLLSDRFSAERPKGSFSTLEIQRTEQGDSAMYLCASQGQGGGYTFGSGTRLTVV.

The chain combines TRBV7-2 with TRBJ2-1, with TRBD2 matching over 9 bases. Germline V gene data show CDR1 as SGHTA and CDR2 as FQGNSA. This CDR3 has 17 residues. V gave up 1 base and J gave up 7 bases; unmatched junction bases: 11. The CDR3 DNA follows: TGTGCCAGCAGCTTAGTAAGCGGGCGGGGGGGCCGTAATGAGCAGTTCTTC. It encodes CASSLVSGRGGRNEQFF.

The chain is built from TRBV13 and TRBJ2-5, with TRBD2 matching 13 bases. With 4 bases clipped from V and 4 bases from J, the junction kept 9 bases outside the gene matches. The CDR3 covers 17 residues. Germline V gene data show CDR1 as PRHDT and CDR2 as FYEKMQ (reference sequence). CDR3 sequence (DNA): TGTGCCAGCAGCTCCCCTGAAGGACTAGCGGGAGCAGAGACCCAGTACTTC. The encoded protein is CASSSPEGLAGAETQYF.

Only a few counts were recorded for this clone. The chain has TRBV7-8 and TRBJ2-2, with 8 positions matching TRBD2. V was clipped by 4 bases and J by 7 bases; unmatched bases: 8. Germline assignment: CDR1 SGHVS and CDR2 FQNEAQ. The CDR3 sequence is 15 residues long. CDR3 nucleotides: TGTGCCAGCAGCTCCCCGGGAGGGGAGATCGGGGAGCTGTTTTTT. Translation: CASSSPGGEIGELFF.

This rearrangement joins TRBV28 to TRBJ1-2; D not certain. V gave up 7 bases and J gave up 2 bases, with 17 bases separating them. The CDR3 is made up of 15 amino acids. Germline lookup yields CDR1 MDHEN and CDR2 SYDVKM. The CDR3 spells CASNLAGVRNYGYTF. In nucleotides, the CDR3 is TGTGCCAGCAATCTGGCAGGTGTACGGAACTATGGCTACACCTTC.

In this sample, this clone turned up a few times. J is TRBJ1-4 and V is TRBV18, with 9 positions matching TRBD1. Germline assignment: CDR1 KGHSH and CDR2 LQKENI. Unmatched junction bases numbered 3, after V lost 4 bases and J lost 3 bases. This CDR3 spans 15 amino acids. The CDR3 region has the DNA TGTGCCAGCTCACTCAACAGGGGGCCTAATGAAAAACTGTTTTTT. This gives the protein CASSLNRGPNEKLFF.

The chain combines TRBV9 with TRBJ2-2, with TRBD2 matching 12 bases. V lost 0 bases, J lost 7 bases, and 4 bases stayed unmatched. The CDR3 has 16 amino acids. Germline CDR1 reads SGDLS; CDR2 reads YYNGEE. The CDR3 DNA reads TGTGCCAGCAGCGTAGTCACTAGCGGGGGGAGCGGGGAGCTGTTTTTT. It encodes CASSVVTSGGSGELFF.

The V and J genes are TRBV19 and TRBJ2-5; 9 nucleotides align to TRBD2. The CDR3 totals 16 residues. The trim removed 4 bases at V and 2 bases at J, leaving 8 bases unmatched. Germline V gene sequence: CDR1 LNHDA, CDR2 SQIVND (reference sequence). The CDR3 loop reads CASSRFSGGPQETQYF. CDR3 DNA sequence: TGTGCCAGTAGTAGATTTAGCGGGGGCCCACAAGAGACCCAGTACTTC.

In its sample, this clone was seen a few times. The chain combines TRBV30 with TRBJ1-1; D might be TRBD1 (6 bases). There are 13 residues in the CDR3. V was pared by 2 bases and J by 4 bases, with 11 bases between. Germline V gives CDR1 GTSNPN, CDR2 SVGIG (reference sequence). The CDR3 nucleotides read TGTGCCTGGAGTCAGGGGATCGGCACTGAAGCTTTCTTT. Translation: CAWSQGIGTEAFF.

CDR3 nucleotides: TGCGCCAGCAGCTTGGGTCTTTCGGACGGGGGGATGACAGATACGCAGTATTTT. It is translated as CASSLGLSDGGMTDTQYF. The chain couples TRBV5-1 to TRBJ2-3; 7 bases agree with TRBD2. Germline lookup yields CDR1 SGHRS and CDR2 YFSETQ. With V trimmed by 0 bases and J by 3 bases, 13 bases remained unmatched. The length of the CDR3 is 18 residues. Supplemented by reference TRBV5-1 and TRBJ2-3, the full variable domain reads KAGVTQTPRYLIKTRGQQVTLSCSPISGHRSVSWYQQTPGQGLQFLFEYFSETQRNKGNFPGRFSGRQFSNSRSEMNVSTLELGDSALYLCASSLGLSDGGMTDTQYFGPGTRLTVL.

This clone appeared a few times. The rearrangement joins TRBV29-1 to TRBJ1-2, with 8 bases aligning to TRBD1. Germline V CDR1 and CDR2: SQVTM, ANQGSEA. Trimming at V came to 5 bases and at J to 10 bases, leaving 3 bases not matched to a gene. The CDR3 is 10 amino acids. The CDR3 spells CSVWTGTYTF. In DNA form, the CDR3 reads TGCAGCGTTTGGACAGGGACCTACACCTTC.

The CDR3, as DNA: TGTGCCAGCAGCTTAACTTCCAACACTGAAGCTTTCTTT. Residues: CASSLTSNTEAFF. The chain links TRBV7-8 to TRBJ1-1; D is uncertain. Germline lookup yields CDR1 SGHVS and CDR2 FQNEAQ. The CDR3 is 13 residues long. The V and J ends lost 2 bases and 2 bases respectively, with 6 bases between them.

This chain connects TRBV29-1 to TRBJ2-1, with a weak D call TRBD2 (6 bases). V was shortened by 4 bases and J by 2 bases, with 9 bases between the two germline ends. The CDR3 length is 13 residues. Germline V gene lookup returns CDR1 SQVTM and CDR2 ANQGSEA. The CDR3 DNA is TGCAGCGTTGGACTAGTTGCCTACAATGAGCAGTTCTTC. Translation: CSVGLVAYNEQFF.